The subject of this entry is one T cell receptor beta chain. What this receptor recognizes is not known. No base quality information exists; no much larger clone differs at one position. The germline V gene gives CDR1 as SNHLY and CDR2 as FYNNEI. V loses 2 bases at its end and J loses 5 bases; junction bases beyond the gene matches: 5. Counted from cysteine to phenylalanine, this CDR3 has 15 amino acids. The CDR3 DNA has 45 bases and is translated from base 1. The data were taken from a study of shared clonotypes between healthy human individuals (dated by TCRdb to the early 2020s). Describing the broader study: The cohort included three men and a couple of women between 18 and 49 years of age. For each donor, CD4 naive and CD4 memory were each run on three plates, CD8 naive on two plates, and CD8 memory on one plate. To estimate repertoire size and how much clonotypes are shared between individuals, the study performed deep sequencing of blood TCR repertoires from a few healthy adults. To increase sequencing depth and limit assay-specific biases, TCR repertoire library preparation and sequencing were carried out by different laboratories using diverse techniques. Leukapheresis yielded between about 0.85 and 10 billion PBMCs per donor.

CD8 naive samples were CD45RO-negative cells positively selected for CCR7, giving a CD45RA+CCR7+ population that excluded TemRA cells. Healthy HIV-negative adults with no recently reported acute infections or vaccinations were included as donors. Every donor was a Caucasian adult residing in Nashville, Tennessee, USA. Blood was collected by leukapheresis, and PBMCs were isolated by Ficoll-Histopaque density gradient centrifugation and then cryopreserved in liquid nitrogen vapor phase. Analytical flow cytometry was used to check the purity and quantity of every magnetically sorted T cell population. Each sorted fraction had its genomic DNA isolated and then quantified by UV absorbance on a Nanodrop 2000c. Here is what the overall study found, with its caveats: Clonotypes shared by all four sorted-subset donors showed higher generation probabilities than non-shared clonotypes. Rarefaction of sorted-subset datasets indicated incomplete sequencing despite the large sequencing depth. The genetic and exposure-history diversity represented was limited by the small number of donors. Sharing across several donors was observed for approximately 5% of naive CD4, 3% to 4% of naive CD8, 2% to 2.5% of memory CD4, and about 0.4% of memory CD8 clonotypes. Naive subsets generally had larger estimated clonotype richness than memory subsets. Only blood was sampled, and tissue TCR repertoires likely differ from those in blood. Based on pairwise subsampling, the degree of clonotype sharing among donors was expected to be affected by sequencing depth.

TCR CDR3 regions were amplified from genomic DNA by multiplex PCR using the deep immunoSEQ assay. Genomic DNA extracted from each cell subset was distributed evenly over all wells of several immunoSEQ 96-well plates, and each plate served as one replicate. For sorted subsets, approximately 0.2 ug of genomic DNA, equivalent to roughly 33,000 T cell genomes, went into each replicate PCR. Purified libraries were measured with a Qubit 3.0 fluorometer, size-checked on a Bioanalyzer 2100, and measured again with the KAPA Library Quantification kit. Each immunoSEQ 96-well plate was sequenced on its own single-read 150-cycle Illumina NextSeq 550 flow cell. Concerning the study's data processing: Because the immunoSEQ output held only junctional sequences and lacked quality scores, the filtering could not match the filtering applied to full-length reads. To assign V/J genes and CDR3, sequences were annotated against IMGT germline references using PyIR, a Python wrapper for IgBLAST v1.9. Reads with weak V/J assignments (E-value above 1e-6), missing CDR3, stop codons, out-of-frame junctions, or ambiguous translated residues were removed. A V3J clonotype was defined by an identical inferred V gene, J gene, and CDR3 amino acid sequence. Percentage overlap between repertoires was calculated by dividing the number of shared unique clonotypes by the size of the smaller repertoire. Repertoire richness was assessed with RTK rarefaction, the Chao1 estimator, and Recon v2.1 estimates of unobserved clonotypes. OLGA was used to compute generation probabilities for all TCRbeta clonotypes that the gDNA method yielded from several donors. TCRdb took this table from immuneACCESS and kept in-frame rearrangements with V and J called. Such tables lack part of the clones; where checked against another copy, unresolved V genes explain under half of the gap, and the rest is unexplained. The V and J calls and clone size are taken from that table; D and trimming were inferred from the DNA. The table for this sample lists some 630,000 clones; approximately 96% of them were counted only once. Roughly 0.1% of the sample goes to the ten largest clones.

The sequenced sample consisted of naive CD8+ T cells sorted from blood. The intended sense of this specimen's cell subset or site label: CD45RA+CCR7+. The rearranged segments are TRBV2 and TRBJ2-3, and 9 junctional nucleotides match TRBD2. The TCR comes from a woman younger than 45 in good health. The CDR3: CASSERREGGDTQYF. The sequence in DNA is TGTGCCAGCAGTGAACGGCGGGAGGGCGGAGATACGCAGTATTTT. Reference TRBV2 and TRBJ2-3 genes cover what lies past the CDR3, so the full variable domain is EPEVTQTPSHQVTQMGQEVILRCVPISNHLYFYWYRQILGQKVEFLVSFYNNEISEKSEIFDDQFSVERPDGSNFTLKIRSTKLEDSAMYFCASSERREGGDTQYFGPGTRLTVL.